Listed here is a single TCR beta chain. CDR3 length: 14 residues. The V gene end was trimmed by 6 bases and the J gene end by 0 bases; junction bases not matched to a gene: 0. CDR1 MNHEY and CDR2 SMNVEV come from the germline V gene (reference sequence). This specimen comes from a study of control samples from healthy donors and cancer patients. The repertoire was sequenced with immunoSEQ multiplex PCR; TCRdb's copy has only in-frame clones and lacks some. The sample includes 150,000 or so clones, just under 95% of them seen just once. This clonotype was sampled from a man aged 40-50 years in good health. V is TRBV27 and J is TRBJ1-4; 8 bases match TRBD1. The sample was blood. The DNA for the CDR3 is TGTGCCAGCAGGGACAGGGCAACTAATGAAAAACTGTTTTTT. Its translation is CASRDRATNEKLFF.